Listed below are T cell receptor beta chains from one sample, sequenced in a study of cytomegalovirus exposure and HLA in healthy donors. Measured with immunoSEQ multiplex PCR; TCRdb has only the in-frame clones, and not every one. Among 85,000 to 95,000 clones listed, around 8% were seen once. Sequenced: PBMCs. These TCRs come from a man between 45 and 60 years old in good health and CMV-seronegative. CDR3s include the opening cysteine and the closing phenylalanine or tryptophan. Each record gives: clone size, V gene, J gene, D gene, CDR3 protein, CDR3 DNA. The D gene is left open where the match is weak. Clone size is shown for a subset of rows, as once, few, many or a class of expanded clone.

size: .; V: TRBV7-9; J: TRBJ2-7; D: .; CDR3: CASSFRERSYEQYF; DNA: TGTGCCAGCAGCTTCCGGGAGAGGTCCTACGAGCAGTACTTC
size: few; V: TRBV19; J: TRBJ2-4; D: TRBD2; CDR3: CASSIRERGGSKNIQYF; DNA: TGTGCCAGTAGTATCAGGGAGCGGGGGGGATCCAAAAACATTCAGTACTTC
size: few; V: TRBV7-2; J: TRBJ2-5; D: TRBD2; CDR3: CASSLQLAGGETQYF; DNA: TGTGCCAGCAGCTTACAACTAGCGGGAGGGGAGACCCAGTACTTC
size: .; V: TRBV6-5; J: TRBJ1-5; D: .; CDR3: CASSPSAGYQPQHF; DNA: TGTGCCAGCAGTCCTAGTGCAGGGTATCAGCCCCAGCATTTT
size: .; V: TRBV11-2; J: TRBJ2-7; D: .; CDR3: CASSFNRASYEQYF; DNA: TGTGCCAGCAGCTTTAACAGGGCTTCCTACGAGCAGTACTTC
size: .; V: TRBV28; J: TRBJ1-4; D: .; CDR3: CASSLGGATNEKLFF; DNA: TGTGCCAGCAGTTTAGGGGGCGCAACTAATGAAAAACTGTTTTTT
size: .; V: TRBV5-1; J: TRBJ2-1; D: TRBD2; CDR3: CASRGTSGPYNEQFF; DNA: TGCGCCAGCAGGGGGACTAGCGGTCCCTACAATGAGCAGTTCTTC
size: .; V: TRBV30; J: TRBJ2-1; D: TRBD2; CDR3: CAWSSPGTSGREQFF; DNA: TGTGCCTGGAGTTCTCCCGGGACTAGCGGGAGGGAGCAGTTCTTC
size: .; V: TRBV6-6; J: TRBJ2-7; D: .; CDR3: CASSYDSYYEQYF; DNA: TGTGCCAGCAGTTACGACAGTTACTACGAACAGTACTTC
size: .; V: TRBV28; J: TRBJ2-3; D: .; CDR3: CASSGIRLFTDTQYF; DNA: TGTGCCAGCAGTGGTATACGGTTATTCACAGATACGCAGTATTTT
size: .; V: TRBV7-2; J: TRBJ1-2; D: .; CDR3: CASSVGGGSGYTF; DNA: TGTGCCAGCAGCGTAGGTGGGGGGTCAGGCTACACCTTC
size: few; V: TRBV25-1; J: TRBJ2-7; D: .; CDR3: CASSDVNRQYEQYF; DNA: TGTGCCAGCAGTGATGTAAACAGGCAATACGAGCAGTACTTC
size: few; V: TRBV5-1; J: TRBJ2-2; D: TRBD1; CDR3: CASSVQGGTTGELFF; DNA: TGCGCCAGCAGCGTCCAAGGGGGCACCACCGGGGAGCTGTTTTTT
size: .; V: TRBV19; J: TRBJ1-5; D: .; CDR3: CASTHQGVGGRNQPQHF; DNA: TGTGCCAGTACCCATCAGGGTGTTGGGGGGAGGAATCAGCCCCAGCATTTT